The 4 T cell receptor beta chains listed next were all sequenced from one sample in a study of T cells after yellow fever vaccination. MiXCR, run by TCRdb on the 5' RACE reads, gives a single entry per CDR3 protein. In the table there are 320,000 or so distinct CDR3 sequences, around 8.1% of which are singletons. Sequenced material: PBMCs, taken more than 40 days after the first yellow fever vaccination. All receptors come from a man between 18 and 35 years old who received the YFV17D yellow fever vaccine.

V and J are TRBV19 and TRBJ1-5; D ambiguous. Per germline, CDR1 LNHDA and CDR2 SQIVND (reference sequence). V lost 7 bases and J lost 4, with 14 bases in between. This CDR3 is built from 14 residues. This CDR3 is CASTSKRGNQPQHF. In DNA form, the CDR3 reads TGTGCCAGTACCTCCAAACGGGGAAATCAGCCCCAGCATTTT.

Note on this clonotype: The junction departs from the called germline gene at one end, perhaps through a read error. The rearrangement links TRBV7-7 to TRBJ2-2; 13 bases match TRBD2. This CDR3 contains 18 residues. Germline CDR1 is SSHAT and CDR2 is FNYEAQ (reference sequence). For the CDR3, the DNA is TGTGCTAGCAGCAGCAGGACTAGCGGGGGTCCTAACACCGGGGAGCTGTTTTTT. Its protein is CASSSRTSGGPNTGELFF.

This clonotype was recorded a few times. The chain employs TRBV6-2 or TRBV6-3 and TRBJ2-5, with a possible D match to TRBD1 (5 bases). This CDR3 region has 11 residues. V lost 6 bases and J 5 bases, leaving 7 bases between the germline ends. Germline V gives CDR1 MNHEY, CDR2 SVGEGT. CDR3: CASRAGETQYF. The CDR3 DNA reads as TGTGCCAGCAGGGCAGGGGAGACCCAGTACTTC.

The chain recombines TRBV7-9 with TRBJ2-7; 11 nucleotides align to TRBD2. The trim removed 6 bases at V and 3 bases at J, leaving 7 bases unmatched. The CDR3 runs 15 residues. Germline assignment: CDR1 SEHNR and CDR2 FQNEAQ (reference sequence). The CDR3 reads CASSPGLAEIYEQYF. The CDR3 coding sequence is TGTGCCAGCAGTCCGGGACTAGCGGAAATCTACGAGCAGTACTTC.